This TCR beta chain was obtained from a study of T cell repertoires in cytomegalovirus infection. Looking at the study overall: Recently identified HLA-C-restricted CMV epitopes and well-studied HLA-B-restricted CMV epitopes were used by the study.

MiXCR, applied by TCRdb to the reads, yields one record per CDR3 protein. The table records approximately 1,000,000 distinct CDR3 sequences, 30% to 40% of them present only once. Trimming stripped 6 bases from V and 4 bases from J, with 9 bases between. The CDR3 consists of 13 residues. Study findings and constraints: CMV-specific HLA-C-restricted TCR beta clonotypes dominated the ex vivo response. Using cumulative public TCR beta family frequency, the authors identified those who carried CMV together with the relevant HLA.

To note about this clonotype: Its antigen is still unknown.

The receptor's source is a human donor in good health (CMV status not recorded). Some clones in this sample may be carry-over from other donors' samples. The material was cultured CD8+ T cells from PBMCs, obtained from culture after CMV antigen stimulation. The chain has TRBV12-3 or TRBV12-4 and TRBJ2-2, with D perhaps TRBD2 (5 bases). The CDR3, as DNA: TGTGCCAGCAGAACCGGGATCACCGGGGAGCTGTTTTTT. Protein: CASRTGITGELFF.